This paragraph covers one T cell receptor beta chain sequence. These data originate in a study of blood T cell repertoires in COVID-19. Study details: Acute-phase and convalescent COVID-19 samples originated in the United States, Italy and Spain. T cells, B-cell-depleted T cells, or PBMCs supplied cDNA or gDNA.

The table came from immunoSEQ multiplex PCR; TCRdb's copy has only in-frame clones and leaves some out. The sample consists of about 140,000 clones, 65% to 80% of them appearing once. Germline V CDR1 and CDR2: DFQATT, SNEGSKA (reference sequence). The V segment lost 5 bases and the J segment 7 bases; nucleotides outside the gene matches: 5. The CDR3 contains 11 residues. Sequenced sample: peripheral blood. This sequence joins TRBV20-1 and TRBJ2-7; 7 bases are shared with TRBD1. The sequence came from a woman in her sixties or seventies with acute or convalescent COVID-19. DNA of the CDR3: TGCAGTGCTGGAACAGGGGAGGAGCAGTACTTC. Protein: CSAGTGEEQYF.